The 5 T cell receptor beta chains given below trace back to one sample, sequenced in a study of blood T cell repertoires in COVID-19. Here immunoSEQ multiplex PCR was the method, and the copy in TCRdb shows in-frame clones only, minus some. The sample holds 120,000 to 150,000 clones; roughly four fifths are singletons and the top ten take approximately 16%. The sequencing input was peripheral blood. All receptors come from a human donor with acute or convalescent COVID-19. The donor label of this sample is uncertain.

This clone was detected once. The chain employs TRBV28 and TRBJ1-2; a weak D match, TRBD1 (5 bases). V was trimmed by 2 bases and J by 1 base, leaving 11 bases between them. Germline V gene lookup returns CDR1 MDHEN and CDR2 SYDVKM. This CDR3 is 15 amino acids long. CDR3 coding DNA: TGTGCCAGCAGTTTACGGCAGGGTCATAACTATGGCTACACCTTC. Amino acid sequence: CASSLRQGHNYGYTF.

This chain uses TRBV21-1 with TRBJ2-1; the D segment call TRBD1 is taken from the table without a DNA check. TRBV21-1 is an annotated pseudogene. The CDR3 is made up of 14 amino acids. The CDR3 region is CASSPPRAYNEQFF. DNA of the CDR3: TGTGCCAGCAGCCCACCCAGGGCCTACAATGAGCAGTTCTTC.

This clone was seen only a few times. J is TRBJ1-4 and V is TRBV7-2; perhaps TRBD1 as D (5 bases). The germline CDR1 and CDR2 sequences are SGHTA and FQGNSA. Trimming left V 2 bases short and J 5 bases short, with 12 bases between. The CDR3 is 15 residues long. The CDR3 nucleotides read TGTGCCAGCAGCTTATCTCCAGGGTGGAATGAAAAACTGTTTTTT. Protein: CASSLSPGWNEKLFF. The whole variable domain, remainder taken from reference TRBV7-2 and TRBJ1-4, is GAGVSQSPSNKVTEKGKDVELRCDPISGHTALYWYRQSLGQGLEFLIYFQGNSAPDKSGLPSDRFSAERTGGSVSTLTIQRTQQEDSAVYLCASSLSPGWNEKLFFGSGTQLSVL.

V gene TRBV6-1 combines with J gene TRBJ1-2; D uncertain. Germline V gene lookup returns CDR1 MNHNS and CDR2 SASEGT. The CDR3 spans 15 residues. V was clipped by 2 bases and J by 4 bases, with 14 bases between them. CDR3 amino acids: CASSETGREPYGYTF. DNA for the CDR3: TGTGCCAGCAGTGAAACCGGGAGGGAGCCCTATGGCTACACCTTC.

The J gene is TRBJ1-5, the V gene TRBV19, with a weak D call TRBD1 (6 bases). V was cut by 4 bases and J by 7 bases, with 17 bases left in between. Germline loops: CDR1 LNHDA, CDR2 SQIVND (reference sequence). The CDR3 extends over 15 amino acids. The CDR3 DNA reads as TGTGCCAGTAGTAAGTCACACAGGGAGAGGCAGCCCCAGCATTTT. It specifies CASSKSHRERQPQHF.